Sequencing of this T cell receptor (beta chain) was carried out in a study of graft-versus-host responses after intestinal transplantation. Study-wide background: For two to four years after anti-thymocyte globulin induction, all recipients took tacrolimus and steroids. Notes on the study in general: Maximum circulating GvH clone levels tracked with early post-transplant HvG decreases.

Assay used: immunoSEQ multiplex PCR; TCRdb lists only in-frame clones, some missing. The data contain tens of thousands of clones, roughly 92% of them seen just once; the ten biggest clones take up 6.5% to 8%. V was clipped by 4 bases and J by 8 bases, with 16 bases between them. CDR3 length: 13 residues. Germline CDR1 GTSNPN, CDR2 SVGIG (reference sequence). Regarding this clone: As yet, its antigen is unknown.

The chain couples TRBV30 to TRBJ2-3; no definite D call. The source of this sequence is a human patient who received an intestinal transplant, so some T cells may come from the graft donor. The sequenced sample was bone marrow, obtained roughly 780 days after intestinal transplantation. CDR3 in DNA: TGTGCCTGGAAAATTTATGGCCCAGGTACGCAGTATTTT. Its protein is CAWKIYGPGTQYF.